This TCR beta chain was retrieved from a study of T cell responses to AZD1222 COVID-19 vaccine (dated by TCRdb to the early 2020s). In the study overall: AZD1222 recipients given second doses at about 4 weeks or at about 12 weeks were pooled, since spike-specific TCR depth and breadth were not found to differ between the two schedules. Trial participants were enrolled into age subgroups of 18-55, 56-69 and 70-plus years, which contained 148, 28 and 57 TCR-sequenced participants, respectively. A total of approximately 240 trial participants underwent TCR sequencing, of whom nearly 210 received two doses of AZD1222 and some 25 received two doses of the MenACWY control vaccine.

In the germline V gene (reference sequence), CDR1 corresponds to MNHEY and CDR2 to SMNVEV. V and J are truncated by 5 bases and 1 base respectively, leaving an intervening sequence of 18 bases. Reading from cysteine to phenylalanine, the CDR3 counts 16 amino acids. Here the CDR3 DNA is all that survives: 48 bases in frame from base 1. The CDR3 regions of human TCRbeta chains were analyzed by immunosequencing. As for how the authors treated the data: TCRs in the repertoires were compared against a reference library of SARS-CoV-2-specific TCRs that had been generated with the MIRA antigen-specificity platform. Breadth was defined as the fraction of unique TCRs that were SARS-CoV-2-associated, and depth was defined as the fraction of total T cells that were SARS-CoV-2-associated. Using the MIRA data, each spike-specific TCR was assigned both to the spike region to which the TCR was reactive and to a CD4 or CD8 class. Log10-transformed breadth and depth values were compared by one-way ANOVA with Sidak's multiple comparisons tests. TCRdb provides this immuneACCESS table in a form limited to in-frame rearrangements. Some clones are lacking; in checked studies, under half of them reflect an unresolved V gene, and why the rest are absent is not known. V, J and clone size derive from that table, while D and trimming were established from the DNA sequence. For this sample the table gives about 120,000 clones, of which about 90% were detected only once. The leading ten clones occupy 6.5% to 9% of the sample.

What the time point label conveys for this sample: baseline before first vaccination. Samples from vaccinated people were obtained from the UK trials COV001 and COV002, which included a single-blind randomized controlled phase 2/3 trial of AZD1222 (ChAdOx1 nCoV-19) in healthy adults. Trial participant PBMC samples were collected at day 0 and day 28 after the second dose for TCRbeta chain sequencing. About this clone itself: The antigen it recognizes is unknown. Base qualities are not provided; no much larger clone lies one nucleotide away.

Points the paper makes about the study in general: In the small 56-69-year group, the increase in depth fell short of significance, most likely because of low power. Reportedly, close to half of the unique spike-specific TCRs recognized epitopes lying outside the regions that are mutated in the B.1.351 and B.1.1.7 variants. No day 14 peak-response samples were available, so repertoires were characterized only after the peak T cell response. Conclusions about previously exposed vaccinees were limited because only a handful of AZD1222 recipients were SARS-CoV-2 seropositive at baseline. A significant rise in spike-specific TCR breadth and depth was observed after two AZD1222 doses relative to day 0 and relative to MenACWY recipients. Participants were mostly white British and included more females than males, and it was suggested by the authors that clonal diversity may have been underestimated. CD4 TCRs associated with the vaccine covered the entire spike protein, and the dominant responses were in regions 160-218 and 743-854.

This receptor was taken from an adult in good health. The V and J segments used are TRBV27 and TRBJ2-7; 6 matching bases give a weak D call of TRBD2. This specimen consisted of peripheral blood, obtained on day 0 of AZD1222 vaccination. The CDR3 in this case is CASSTINSGGSYEQYF. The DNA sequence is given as TGTGCCAGCAGTACGATCAATAGCGGAGGTTCCTACGAGCAGTACTTC.